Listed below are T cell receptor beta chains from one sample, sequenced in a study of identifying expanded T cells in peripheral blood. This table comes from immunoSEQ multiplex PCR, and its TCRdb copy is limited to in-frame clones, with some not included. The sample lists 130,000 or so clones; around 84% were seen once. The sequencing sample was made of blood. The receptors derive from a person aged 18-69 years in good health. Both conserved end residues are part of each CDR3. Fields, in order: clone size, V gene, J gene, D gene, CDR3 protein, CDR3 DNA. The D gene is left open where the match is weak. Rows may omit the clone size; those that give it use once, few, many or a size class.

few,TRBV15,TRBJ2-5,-,CATSKTGAGETQYF,TGTGCCACCAGCAAGACAGGAGCGGGGGAGACCCAGTACTTC
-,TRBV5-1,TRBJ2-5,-,CASRDRDRAFLAGKETQYF,TGCGCCAGCAGAGACCGGGACAGGGCCTTTCTAGCGGGGAAAGAGACCCAGTACTTC
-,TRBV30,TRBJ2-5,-,CAWSIRLQETQYF,TGTGCCTGGAGTATCCGGTTACAAGAGACCCAGTACTTC
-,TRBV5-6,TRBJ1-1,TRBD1,CASSPGQGVSSEAFF,TGTGCCAGCAGCCCAGGACAGGGGGTTTCCTCTGAAGCTTTCTTT
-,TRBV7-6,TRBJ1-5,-,CASSSGRLQPQHF,TGTGCCAGCAGCTCCGGACGGTTACAGCCCCAGCATTTT
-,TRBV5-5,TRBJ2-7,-,CASSLGRDQYF,TGTGCCAGCAGCTTGGGGCGGGACCAGTACTTC
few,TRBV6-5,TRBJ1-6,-,CASSYEGRRSPLHF,TGTGCCAGCAGTTACGAGGGCAGGCGTTCACCCCTCCACTTT
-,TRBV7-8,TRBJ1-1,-,CASRAARTSNTEAFF,TGTGCCAGCAGGGCGGCTAGGACGTCGAACACTGAAGCTTTCTTT
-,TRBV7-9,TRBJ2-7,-,CASSPRNIAYEQYF,TGTGCCAGCAGCCCCCGGAACATAGCCTACGAGCAGTACTTC
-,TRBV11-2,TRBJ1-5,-,CASSLTRLGQPQHF,TGTGCCAGCAGCTTAACCCGACTCGGGCAGCCCCAGCATTTT
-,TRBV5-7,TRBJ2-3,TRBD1,CASNRGSADTQYF,TGTGCCAGCAACAGGGGAAGTGCAGATACGCAGTATTTT
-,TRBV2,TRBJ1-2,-,CASSRRQVTNYGYTF,TGTGCCAGCAGTAGGAGGCAGGTTACTAACTATGGCTACACCTTC
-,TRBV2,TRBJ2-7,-,CASRRTLNEQYF,TGTGCCAGCAGACGGACCCTAAACGAGCAGTACTTC
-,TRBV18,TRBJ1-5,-,CASSPGVPGSGQPQHF,TGTGCCAGCTCACCAGGGGTACCAGGGAGTGGTCAGCCCCAGCATTTT
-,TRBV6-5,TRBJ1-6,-,CASRKPGPKGSPLHF,TGTGCCAGCAGAAAACCGGGACCGAAAGGTTCACCCCTCCACTTT
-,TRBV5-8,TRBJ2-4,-,CASSFHQLAKNIQYF,TGTGCCAGCAGCTTCCACCAGTTAGCCAAAAACATTCAGTACTTC
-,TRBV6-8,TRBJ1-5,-,CASSFENWGSNQPQHF,TGTGCCAGCAGTTTCGAAAACTGGGGTAGCAATCAGCCCCAGCATTTT